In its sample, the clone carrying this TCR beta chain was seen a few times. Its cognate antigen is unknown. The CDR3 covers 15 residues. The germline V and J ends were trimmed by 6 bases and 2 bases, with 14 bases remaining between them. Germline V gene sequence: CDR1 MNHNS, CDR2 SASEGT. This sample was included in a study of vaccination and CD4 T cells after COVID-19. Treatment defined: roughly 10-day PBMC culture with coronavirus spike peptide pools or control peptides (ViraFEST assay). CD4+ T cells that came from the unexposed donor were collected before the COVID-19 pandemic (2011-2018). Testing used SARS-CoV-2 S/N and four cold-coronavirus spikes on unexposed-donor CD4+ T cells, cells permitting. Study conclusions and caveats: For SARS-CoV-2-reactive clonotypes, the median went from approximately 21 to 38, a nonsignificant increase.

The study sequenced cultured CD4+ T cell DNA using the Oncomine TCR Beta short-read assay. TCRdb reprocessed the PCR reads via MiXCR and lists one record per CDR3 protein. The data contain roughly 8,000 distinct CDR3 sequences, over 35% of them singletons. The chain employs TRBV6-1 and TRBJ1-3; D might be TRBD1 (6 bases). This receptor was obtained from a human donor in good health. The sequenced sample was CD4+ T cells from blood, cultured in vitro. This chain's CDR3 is CASSTGQGTGNTIYF. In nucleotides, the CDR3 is TGTGCCAGCAGCACCGGGCAGGGGACTGGAAACACCATATATTTT.